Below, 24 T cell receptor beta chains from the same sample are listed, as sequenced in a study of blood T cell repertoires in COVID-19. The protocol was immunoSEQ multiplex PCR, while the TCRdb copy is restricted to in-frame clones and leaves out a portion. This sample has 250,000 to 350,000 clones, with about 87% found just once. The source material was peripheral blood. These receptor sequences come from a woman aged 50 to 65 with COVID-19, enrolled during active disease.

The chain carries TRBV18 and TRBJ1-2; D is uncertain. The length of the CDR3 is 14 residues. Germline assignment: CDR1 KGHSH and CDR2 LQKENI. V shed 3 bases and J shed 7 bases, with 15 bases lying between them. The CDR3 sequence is CASSPWTQKGGYTF. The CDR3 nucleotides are TGTGCCAGCTCACCCTGGACTCAAAAGGGTGGCTACACCTTC.

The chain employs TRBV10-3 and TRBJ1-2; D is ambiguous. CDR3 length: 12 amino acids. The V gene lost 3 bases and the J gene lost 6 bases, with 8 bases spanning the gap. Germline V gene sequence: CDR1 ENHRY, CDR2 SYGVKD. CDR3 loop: CAISERGDGYTF. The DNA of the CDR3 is TGTGCCATCAGTGAACGGGGAGATGGCTACACCTTC.

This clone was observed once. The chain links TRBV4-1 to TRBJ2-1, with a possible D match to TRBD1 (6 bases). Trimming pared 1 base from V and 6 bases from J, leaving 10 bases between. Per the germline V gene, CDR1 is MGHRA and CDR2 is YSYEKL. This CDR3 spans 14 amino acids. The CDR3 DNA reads TGCGCCAGCAGCCAAGTGCGAGGGGGCAATGAGCAGTTCTTC. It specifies CASSQVRGGNEQFF.

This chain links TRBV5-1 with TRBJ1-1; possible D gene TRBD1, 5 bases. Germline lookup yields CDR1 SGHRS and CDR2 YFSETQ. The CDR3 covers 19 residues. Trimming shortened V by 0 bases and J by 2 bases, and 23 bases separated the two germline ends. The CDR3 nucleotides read TGCGCCAGCAGCTTGGCCGTAGCGGGGCGACCCGTTCGAAACACTGAAGCTTTCTTT. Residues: CASSLAVAGRPVRNTEAFF.

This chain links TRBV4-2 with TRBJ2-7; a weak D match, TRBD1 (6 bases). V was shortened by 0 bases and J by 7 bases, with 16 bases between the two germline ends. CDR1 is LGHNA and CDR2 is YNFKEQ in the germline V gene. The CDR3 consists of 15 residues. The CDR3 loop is CASSQDPTGLGEQYF. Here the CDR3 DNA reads TGTGCCAGCAGCCAAGACCCGACAGGTCTCGGAGAGCAGTACTTC.

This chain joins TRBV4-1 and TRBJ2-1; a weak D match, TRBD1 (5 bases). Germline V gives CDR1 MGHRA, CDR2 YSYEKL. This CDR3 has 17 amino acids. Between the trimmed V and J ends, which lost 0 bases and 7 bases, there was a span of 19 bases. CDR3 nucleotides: TGCGCCAGCAGCCAAGAGGGTGGGGCAGGGATTGGGAATGAGCAGTTCTTC. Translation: CASSQEGGAGIGNEQFF.

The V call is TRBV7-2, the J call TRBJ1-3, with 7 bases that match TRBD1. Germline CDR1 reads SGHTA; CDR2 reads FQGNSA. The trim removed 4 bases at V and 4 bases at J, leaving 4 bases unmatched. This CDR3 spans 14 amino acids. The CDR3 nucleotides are TGTGCCAGCAGCTCGGCGACAGGGGGAAACACCATATATTTT. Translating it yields CASSSATGGNTIYF.

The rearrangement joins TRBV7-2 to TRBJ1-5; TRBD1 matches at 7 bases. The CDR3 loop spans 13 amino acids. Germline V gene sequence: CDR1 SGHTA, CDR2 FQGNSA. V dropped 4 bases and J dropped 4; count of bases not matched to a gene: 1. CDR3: CASSSQGNQPQHF. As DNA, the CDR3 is TGTGCCAGCAGCTCACAGGGGAATCAGCCCCAGCATTTT.

Written as DNA, the CDR3 is TGTGCCAGCTCGACGGCTGGGAGCCACGAGCAGTACTTC. It encodes CASSTAGSHEQYF. V and J are TRBV18 and TRBJ2-7; D is perhaps TRBD2 (5 bases). V dropped 6 bases and J dropped 5 bases, with 14 bases sitting between them. Per germline, CDR1 KGHSH and CDR2 LQKENI. The length of the CDR3 is 13 residues. The full variable domain, completed using reference TRBV18 and TRBJ2-7, is NAGVMQNPRHLVRRRGQEARLRCSPMKGHSHVYWYRQLPEEGLKFMVYLQKENIIDESGMPKERFSAEFPKEGPSILRIQQVVRGDSAAYFCASSTAGSHEQYFGPGTRLTVT.

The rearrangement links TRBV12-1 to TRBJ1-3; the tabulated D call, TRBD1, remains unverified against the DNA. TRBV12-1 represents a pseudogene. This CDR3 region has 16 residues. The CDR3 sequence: CASSFKDRDTGNTIYF. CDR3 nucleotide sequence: TGTGCCAGCAGCTTTAAAGACAGAGATACTGGAAACACCATATATTTT.

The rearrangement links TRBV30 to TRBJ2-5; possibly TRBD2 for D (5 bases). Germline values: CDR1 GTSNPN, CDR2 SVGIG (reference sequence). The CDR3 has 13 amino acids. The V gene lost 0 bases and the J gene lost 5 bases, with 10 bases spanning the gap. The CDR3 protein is CAWSVRRRETQYF. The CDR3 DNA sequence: TGTGCCTGGAGTGTTAGACGGAGGGAGACCCAGTACTTC.

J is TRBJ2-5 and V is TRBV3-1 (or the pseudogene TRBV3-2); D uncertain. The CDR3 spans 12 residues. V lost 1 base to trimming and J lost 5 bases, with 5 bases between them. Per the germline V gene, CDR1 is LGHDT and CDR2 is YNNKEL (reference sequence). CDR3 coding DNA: TGTGCCAGCAGCCAAGTCCTTGAGACCCAGTACTTC. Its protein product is CASSQVLETQYF.

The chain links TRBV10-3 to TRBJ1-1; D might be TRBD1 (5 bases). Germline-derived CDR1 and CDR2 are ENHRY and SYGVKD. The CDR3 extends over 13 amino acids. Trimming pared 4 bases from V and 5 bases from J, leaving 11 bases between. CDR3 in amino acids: CAISVPGSTEAFF. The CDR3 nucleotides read TGTGCCATCAGTGTTCCAGGGTCGACTGAAGCTTTCTTT.

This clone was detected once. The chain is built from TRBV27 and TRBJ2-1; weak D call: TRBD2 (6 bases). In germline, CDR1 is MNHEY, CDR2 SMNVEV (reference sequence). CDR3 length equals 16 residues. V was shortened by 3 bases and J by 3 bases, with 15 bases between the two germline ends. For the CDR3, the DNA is TGTGCCAGCAGTTTTAGGGCCGGGCGGGACTACAATGAGCAGTTCTTC. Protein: CASSFRAGRDYNEQFF.

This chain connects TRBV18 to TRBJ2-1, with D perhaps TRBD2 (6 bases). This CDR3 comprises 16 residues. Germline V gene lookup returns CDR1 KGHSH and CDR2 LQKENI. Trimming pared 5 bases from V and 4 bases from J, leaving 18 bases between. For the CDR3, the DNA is TGTGCCAGCTCATCCTCATTCATAGCGGAGTACAATGAGCAGTTCTTC. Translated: CASSSSFIAEYNEQFF.

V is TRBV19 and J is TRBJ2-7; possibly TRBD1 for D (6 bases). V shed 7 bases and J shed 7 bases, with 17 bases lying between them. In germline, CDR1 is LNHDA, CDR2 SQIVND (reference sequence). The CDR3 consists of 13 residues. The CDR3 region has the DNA TGTGCCAGTACCGGTTGGGGGCAGGCAGAGCAGTACTTC. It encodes CASTGWGQAEQYF.

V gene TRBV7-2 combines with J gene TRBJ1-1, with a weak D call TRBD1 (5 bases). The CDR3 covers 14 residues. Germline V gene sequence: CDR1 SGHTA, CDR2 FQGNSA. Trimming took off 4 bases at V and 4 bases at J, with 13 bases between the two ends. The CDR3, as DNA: TGTGCCAGCAGCTATCAGGGAGGTGGCACTGAAGCTTTCTTT. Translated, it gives CASSYQGGGTEAFF.

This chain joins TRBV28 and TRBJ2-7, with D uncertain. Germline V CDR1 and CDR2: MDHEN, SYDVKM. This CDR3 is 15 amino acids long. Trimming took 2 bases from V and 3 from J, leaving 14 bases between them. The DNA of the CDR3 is TGTGCCAGCAGTTTACCCTCTTCAGGCCTCTACGAGCAGTACTTC. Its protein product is CASSLPSSGLYEQYF.

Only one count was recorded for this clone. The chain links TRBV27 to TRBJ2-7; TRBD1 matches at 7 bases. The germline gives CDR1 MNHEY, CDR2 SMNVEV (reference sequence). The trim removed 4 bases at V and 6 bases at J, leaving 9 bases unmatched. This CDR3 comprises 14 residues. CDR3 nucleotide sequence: TGTGCCAGCAGTTCCTCGACAGGGTTTCGCGAGCAGTACTTC. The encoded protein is CASSSSTGFREQYF.

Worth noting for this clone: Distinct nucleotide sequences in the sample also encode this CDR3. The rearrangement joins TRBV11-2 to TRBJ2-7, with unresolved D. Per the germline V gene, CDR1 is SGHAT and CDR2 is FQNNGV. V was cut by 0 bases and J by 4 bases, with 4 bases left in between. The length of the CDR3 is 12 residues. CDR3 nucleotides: TGTGCCAGCAGCTTAGATCCATACGAGCAGTACTTC. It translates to CASSLDPYEQYF.

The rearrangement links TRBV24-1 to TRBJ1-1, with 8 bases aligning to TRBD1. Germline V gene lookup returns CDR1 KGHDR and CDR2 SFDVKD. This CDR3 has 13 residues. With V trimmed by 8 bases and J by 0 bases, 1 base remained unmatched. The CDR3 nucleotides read TGTGCCACCAAACAGGGGGTGAACACTGAAGCTTTCTTT. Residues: CATKQGVNTEAFF.

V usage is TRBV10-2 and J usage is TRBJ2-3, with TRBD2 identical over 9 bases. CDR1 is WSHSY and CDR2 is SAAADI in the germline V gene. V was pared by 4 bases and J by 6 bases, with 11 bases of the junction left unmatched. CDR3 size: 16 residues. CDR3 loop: CASSGAGTSIWDTQYF. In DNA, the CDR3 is TGCGCCAGCAGTGGGGCCGGGACTAGCATTTGGGATACGCAGTATTTT.

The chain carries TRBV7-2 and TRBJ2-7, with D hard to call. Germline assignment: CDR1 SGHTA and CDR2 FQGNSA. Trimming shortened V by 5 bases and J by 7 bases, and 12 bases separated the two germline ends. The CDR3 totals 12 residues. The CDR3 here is CASSPDTWEQYF. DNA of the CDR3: TGTGCCAGCAGCCCCGACACTTGGGAGCAGTACTTC.

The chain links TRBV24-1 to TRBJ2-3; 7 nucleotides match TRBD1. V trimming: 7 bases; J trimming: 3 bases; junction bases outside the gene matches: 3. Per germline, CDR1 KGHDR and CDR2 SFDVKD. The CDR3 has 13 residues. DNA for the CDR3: TGTGCCACCAGGGAGGACAGGACAGATACGCAGTATTTT. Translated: CATREDRTDTQYF.